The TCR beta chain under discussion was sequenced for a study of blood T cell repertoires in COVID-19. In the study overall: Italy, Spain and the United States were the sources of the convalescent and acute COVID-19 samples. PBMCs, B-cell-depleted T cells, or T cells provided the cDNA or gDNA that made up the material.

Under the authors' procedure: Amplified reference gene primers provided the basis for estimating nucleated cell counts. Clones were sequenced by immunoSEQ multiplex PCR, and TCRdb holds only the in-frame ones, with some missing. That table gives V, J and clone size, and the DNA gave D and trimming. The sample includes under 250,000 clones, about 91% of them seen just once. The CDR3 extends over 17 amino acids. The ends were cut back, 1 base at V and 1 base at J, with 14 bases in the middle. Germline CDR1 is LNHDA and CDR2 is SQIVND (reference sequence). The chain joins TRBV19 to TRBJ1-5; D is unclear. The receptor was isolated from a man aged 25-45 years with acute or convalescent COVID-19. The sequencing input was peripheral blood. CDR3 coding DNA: TGTGCCAGTAGTATAGTAGGCGGCATTTGGAGCAATCAGCCCCAGCATTTT. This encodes CASSIVGGIWSNQPQHF.